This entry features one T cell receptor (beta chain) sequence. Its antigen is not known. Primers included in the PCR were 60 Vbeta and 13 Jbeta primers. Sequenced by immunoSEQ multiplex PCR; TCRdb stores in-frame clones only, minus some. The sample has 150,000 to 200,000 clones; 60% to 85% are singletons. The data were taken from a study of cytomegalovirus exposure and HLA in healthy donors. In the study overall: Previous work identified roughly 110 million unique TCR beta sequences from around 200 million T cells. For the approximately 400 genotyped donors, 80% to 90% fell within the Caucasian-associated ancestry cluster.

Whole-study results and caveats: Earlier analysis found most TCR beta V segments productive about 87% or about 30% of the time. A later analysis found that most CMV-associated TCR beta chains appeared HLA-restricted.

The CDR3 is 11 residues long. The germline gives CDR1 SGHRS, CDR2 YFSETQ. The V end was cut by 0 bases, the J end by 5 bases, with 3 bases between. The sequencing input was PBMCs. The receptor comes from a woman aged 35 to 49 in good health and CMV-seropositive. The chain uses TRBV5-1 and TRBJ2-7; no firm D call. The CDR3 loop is CASSLANEQYF. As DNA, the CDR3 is TGCGCCAGCAGCTTGGCTAACGAGCAGTACTTC.